The 15 T cell receptor beta chains below were found in one sample sequenced in a study of identical twins. TCRdb re-analysed the 5' RACE reads in MiXCR, keeping a single row per CDR3 protein. The table has hundreds of thousands of distinct CDR3 sequences, 9% to 15% seen once; the top ten hold 1.5% to 2%. The sample was also reused in another study, on yellow fever vaccine responses in identical twins.

What was sequenced was PBMCs. The source of these receptors is a young woman in good health.

In regard to this clonotype: The junction differs from germline at one of its ends, possibly a read error. The J gene is TRBJ1-1, the V gene TRBV9; a weak D match, TRBD1 (6 bases). The CDR3 loop spans 14 amino acids. Germline assignment: CDR1 SGDLS and CDR2 YYNGEE. This CDR3 is CASSARTENSEAFF. DNA of the CDR3: TGTGCCAGCAGCGCCCGGACAGAGAACTCTGAAGCTTTCTTT. Full variable domain (remainder filled in from reference TRBV9 and TRBJ1-1): DSGVTQTPKHLITATGQRVTLRCSPRSGDLSVYWYQQSLDQGLQFLIQYYNGEERAKGNILERFSAQQFPDLHSELNLSSLELGDSALYFCASSARTENSEAFFGQGTRLTVV.

The chain recombines TRBV20-1 with TRBJ2-7, with 10 bases lining up with TRBD2. Germline values: CDR1 DFQATT, CDR2 SNEGSKA (reference sequence). The CDR3 runs 14 residues. Losses at the gene ends were 5 bases for V and 7 bases for J; bases not matched to a gene: 11. The DNA of the CDR3 is TGCAGTGCTTCCCTCGGAGCGGGAGGGAGGGAGCAGTACTTC. This sequence encodes CSASLGAGGREQYF.

This chain connects TRBV5-1 to TRBJ2-5, with D unresolved. CDR1 is SGHRS, CDR2 YFSETQ, per germline. V gave up 0 bases and J gave up 5 bases, with 14 bases separating them. The CDR3 is 15 residues long. The CDR3 nucleotides are TGCGCCAGCAGCTTGGGTGCCCCAGGCGAGGAGACCCAGTACTTC. It specifies CASSLGAPGEETQYF.

In this sample, this clonotype turned up a few times. V usage is TRBV29-1 and J usage is TRBJ2-1; TRBD2 matches at 14 bases. V was pared by 5 bases and J by 6 bases, with 3 bases of the junction left unmatched. The length of the CDR3 is 14 residues. The V gene's germline CDR1 is SQVTM and CDR2 ANQGSEA. The CDR3 loop is CSVRTSGGFNEQFF. CDR3 coding DNA: TGCAGCGTTCGGACTAGCGGGGGGTTCAATGAGCAGTTCTTC.

This clonotype was counted many times. The V and J genes are TRBV2 and TRBJ1-5, with a tentative D call TRBD1 (5 bases). The CDR3 is made up of 14 amino acids. Germline V gene sequence: CDR1 SNHLY, CDR2 FYNNEI. The ends were cut back, 4 bases at V and 4 bases at J, with 11 bases in the middle. This CDR3 is CASSASDRNQPQHF. For the CDR3, the DNA is TGTGCCAGCAGTGCTTCCGACAGAAATCAGCCCCAGCATTTT.

This clonotype was detected only a few times. The chain uses TRBV11-3 and TRBJ2-6; no clear D. Between the trimmed V and J ends, which lost 5 bases and 0 bases, there was a span of 11 bases. From germline, CDR1 is SGHNT and CDR2 YENEEA. The CDR3 covers 16 residues. The DNA of the CDR3 is TGTGCCAGCAGCCCCATGGGTTACTCTGGGGCCAACGTCCTGACTTTC. Translating gives CASSPMGYSGANVLTF.

CDR3 in amino acids: CASSQDSGLYNEQFF. For the CDR3, the DNA is TGTGCCAGCAGCCAGGACAGCGGCTTATACAATGAGCAGTTCTTC. The rearrangement links TRBV3-1 to TRBJ2-1, with D maybe TRBD1 (6 bases). There are 15 residues in the CDR3. V was pared by 3 bases and J by 4 bases, with 13 bases between. Germline assignment: CDR1 LGHDT and CDR2 YNNKEL (reference sequence).

This chain uses TRBV5-8 with TRBJ2-1, with 8 bases identical to TRBD2. Germline CDR1 is SGHTS and CDR2 is YDEGEE. The CDR3 sequence is 16 residues long. Trimming cost V 5 bases and J 2 bases; bases outside gene matches: 9. CDR3 DNA sequence: TGTGCCAGCAGTAGCGGGACTCCCCACACCTACAATGAGCAGTTCTTC. The encoded protein is CASSSGTPHTYNEQFF.

The sample holds a few counts of this clonotype. The chain joins TRBV20-1 to TRBJ2-1, with TRBD2 matching over 12 bases. This CDR3 is built from 14 residues. Germline V gives CDR1 DFQATT, CDR2 SNEGSKA (reference sequence). The V and J ends lost 5 bases and 7 bases, in that order; junction bases with no gene match: 6. CDR3 in amino acids: CSAPTSGGFNEQFF. The DNA of the CDR3 is TGCAGTGCTCCGACTAGCGGGGGATTTAATGAGCAGTTCTTC.

This clonotype was seen a handful of times. The germline gene is not matched at one end of the junction; a read error may be the cause. The chain employs TRBV12-3 or TRBV12-4 and TRBJ2-3; TRBD2 matches 9 bases. The CDR3 is 14 amino acids. The DNA for the CDR3 is TGTGCCAGCAGGTTAGCGGGAGCCGGGGTTACGCAGTATTTT. This codes for CASRLAGAGVTQYF.

This sequence joins TRBV11-2 and TRBJ2-1, with 12 bases that match TRBD2. V lost 0 bases and J lost 4; bases outside the gene matches: 10. Germline CDR1 and CDR2: SGHAT and FQNNGV. This CDR3 contains 19 residues. As DNA, the CDR3 is TGTGCCAGCAGCTTAGAGGCTAGCGGGAGGGCCCCAAATTACAATGAGCAGTTCTTC. Protein sequence: CASSLEASGRAPNYNEQFF.

This clonotype was detected only a few times. In DNA, the CDR3 is TGCAGTGCTAGAGAGCCCCGAGTTAATTCACCCCTCCACTTT. Amino acids: CSAREPRVNSPLHF. The gene calls are TRBV20-1 and TRBJ1-6; D is unclear. Germline CDR1 and CDR2: DFQATT and SNEGSKA (reference sequence). The CDR3 totals 14 residues. V was pared by 0 bases and J by 6 bases, with 9 bases between.

This clonotype was counted only a few times. V is TRBV7-9 and J is TRBJ2-1, with 9 bases matching TRBD2. Germline V gene sequence: CDR1 SEHNR, CDR2 FQNEAQ (reference sequence). The CDR3 extends over 17 amino acids. Trimming at V came to 0 bases and at J to 2 bases, leaving 5 bases not matched to a gene. CDR3 in DNA: TGTGCCAGCAGCTTAGCCGTAGGGACTAGCCCCTACAATGAGCAGTTCTTC. Translation gives CASSLAVGTSPYNEQFF.

A few counts support this clonotype. The rearrangement joins TRBV12-3 or TRBV12-4 to TRBJ2-5; D not certain. The CDR3 sequence is 16 residues long. V gave up 6 bases and J gave up 4 bases, with 21 bases separating them. The DNA for the CDR3 is TGTGCCAGCAGCCCACGGCCTCTGGGTGTTTCAGAGACCCAGTACTTC. This encodes CASSPRPLGVSETQYF.

The J gene is TRBJ2-1, the V gene TRBV2; D gene unclear. Looked up from germline, CDR1 is SNHLY and CDR2 is FYNNEI. V lost 3 bases to trimming and J lost 1 base, with 7 bases between them. This CDR3 has 14 amino acids. CDR3: CASSEERSYNEQFF. CDR3 coding DNA: TGTGCCAGCAGTGAGGAGAGGTCCTACAATGAGCAGTTCTTC.